One sample yielded the 11 T cell receptor beta chains listed below, sequenced in a study of blood T cell repertoires in COVID-19. Data came from immunoSEQ multiplex PCR; TCRdb stores just in-frame clones and leaves some out. The sample lists almost 70,000 clones; 89% were seen once. Sequencing used peripheral blood. The receptors shown here come from a woman aged 45-60 years with active COVID-19.

V is TRBV18 and J is TRBJ2-3; 12 nucleotides line up with TRBD2. The germline V gene has CDR1 KGHSH and CDR2 LQKENI. With V trimmed by 5 bases and J by 3 bases, 6 bases remained unmatched. This CDR3 comprises 16 residues. The CDR3 spells CASSGAGTSGTDTQYF. The CDR3, as DNA: TGTGCCAGCTCAGGGGCCGGGACTAGCGGGACAGATACGCAGTATTTT.

The chain recombines TRBV27 with TRBJ1-2; 7 bases are shared with TRBD1. CDR3 length: 16 residues. Per the germline V gene, CDR1 is MNHEY and CDR2 is SMNVEV (reference sequence). V shed 5 bases and J 0 bases; nucleotides not matched to a gene: 9. Here the CDR3 reads CASSPRDRVTNYGYTF. The CDR3 region has the DNA TGTGCCAGCAGTCCTAGAGACAGGGTTACTAACTATGGCTACACCTTC.

The genes are TRBV7-3 and TRBJ2-3, with 7 bases lining up with TRBD2. After removal of 3 bases from V and 3 bases from J, the junction contained 3 bases not matched to a gene. This CDR3 contains 14 residues. The V gene's germline CDR1 is SGHTA and CDR2 FQGTGA. CDR3 residues: CASSLEGGTDTQYF. The CDR3 coding sequence is TGTGCCAGCAGCTTGGAGGGAGGGACAGATACGCAGTATTTT.

This clone was seen a handful of times. The chain links TRBV2 to TRBJ2-1; no clear D gene. Trimming shortened V by 6 bases and J by 0 bases, and 6 bases separated the two germline ends. This CDR3 is built from 13 residues. Germline V gene data show CDR1 as SNHLY and CDR2 as FYNNEI. Written as DNA, the CDR3 is TGTGCCAGCAGCCGCTACTCCTACAATGAGCAGTTCTTC. Translation: CASSRYSYNEQFF.

V usage is TRBV3-1 (or the pseudogene TRBV3-2) and J usage is TRBJ2-1, with 9 bases identical to TRBD2. The germline V gene has CDR1 LGHDT and CDR2 YNNKEL (reference sequence). The V gene end was trimmed by 1 base and the J gene end by 5 bases; junction bases not matched to a gene: 12. This CDR3 is built from 18 residues. The CDR3, as DNA: TGTGCCAGCAGCCAAGCGGGAGCGGGAGGCCCAGGGCACAATGAGCAGTTCTTC. The encoded protein is CASSQAGAGGPGHNEQFF.

The chain joins TRBV27 to TRBJ2-1; D is uncertain. V gave up 6 bases and J gave up 0 bases, with 9 bases separating them. CDR3 size: 14 residues. Per the germline V gene, CDR1 is MNHEY and CDR2 is SMNVEV (reference sequence). CDR3 protein: CASSHPSSYNEQFF. DNA of the CDR3: TGTGCCAGCAGCCATCCTAGCTCCTACAATGAGCAGTTCTTC.

About this clone itself: One end of the junction does not line up with germline, which may come from a read error. This chain links TRBV9 with TRBJ1-3, with 9 positions matching TRBD1. CDR3 size: 17 residues. Per germline, CDR1 SGDLS and CDR2 YYNGEE. The CDR3 is CASSVGDRELAGNTTYF. The CDR3 DNA is TGTGCCAGCAGCGTAGGGGACAGGGAGCTAGCTGGAAACACCACATATTTT.

The rearrangement links TRBV9 to TRBJ2-7; 7 bases are a match to TRBD2. Germline loops: CDR1 SGDLS, CDR2 YYNGEE. CDR3 length: 16 residues. The J segment lost 6 bases and the V segment lost 3 bases, leaving 15 bases of the junction unmatched. The CDR3 sequence is CASSAHVSGDPSEQYF. CDR3 DNA sequence: TGTGCCAGCAGCGCCCACGTCAGCGGGGACCCTTCCGAGCAGTACTTC.

The chain employs TRBV7-9 and TRBJ2-1; D possibly corresponds to TRBD2 (5 bases). Germline loops: CDR1 SEHNR, CDR2 FQNEAQ (reference sequence). The CDR3 covers 17 residues. V was clipped by 5 bases and J by 3 bases, with 20 bases between them. CDR3 in DNA: TGTGCCAGCAGCCCCTACCGGGTCGCGGGTCTCTACAATGAGCAGTTCTTC. This encodes CASSPYRVAGLYNEQFF. The full variable domain, with the rest looked up from reference TRBV7-9 and TRBJ2-1, is DTGVSQNPRHKITKRGQNVTFRCDPISEHNRLYWYRQTLGQGPEFLTYFQNEAQLEKSRLLSDRFSAERPKGSFSTLEIQRTEQGDSAMYLCASSPYRVAGLYNEQFFGPGTRLTVL.

The genes are TRBV6-5 and TRBJ1-1, with D uncertain. V lost 7 bases and J 8 bases, leaving 14 bases between the germline ends. The germline V gene has CDR1 MNHEY and CDR2 SVGAGI. The CDR3 is 12 residues long. The CDR3, as DNA: TGTGCCAGCAAATCTCGGTCGGAGGAAGCTTTCTTT. Translating gives CASKSRSEEAFF.

The chain uses TRBV12-3 or TRBV12-4 and TRBJ2-7, with unresolved D. The V gene lost 3 bases and the J gene lost 2 bases, with 8 bases spanning the gap. The CDR3 length is 13 residues. CDR3 protein: CASSLSVTYEQYF. In DNA, the CDR3 is TGTGCCAGCAGTTTGAGTGTTACCTACGAGCAGTACTTC.